The entry that follows covers one T cell receptor beta chain sequence. Its cognate antigen is unknown. This sample is drawn from a study of identifying expanded T cells in peripheral blood. TCRdb keeps only in-frame clones here, not all; method: immunoSEQ multiplex PCR. Here the sample spans tens of thousands of clones, around 83% being singletons. Germline V gene data show CDR1 as KGHSH and CDR2 as LQKENI. This CDR3 has 16 residues. V lost 6 bases and J lost 4; bases outside the gene matches: 10. Collection occurred without any documented infections or immune events in donors. Study findings and constraints: Differentially abundant clones: 0.95 to 1.5 between replicates, about 16 at around 15 days, less than 20 at four. Clone count variance between roughly two-week samples rose with total template count.

Sequenced: blood. The TCR comes from a person aged 18-70 years in good health. V usage is TRBV18 and J usage is TRBJ2-5; 11 nucleotides line up with TRBD2. The chain's CDR3 is CASSPSSGRTRETQYF. CDR3 in DNA: TGTGCCAGCTCTCCTTCTAGCGGGAGGACTCGAGAGACCCAGTACTTC.